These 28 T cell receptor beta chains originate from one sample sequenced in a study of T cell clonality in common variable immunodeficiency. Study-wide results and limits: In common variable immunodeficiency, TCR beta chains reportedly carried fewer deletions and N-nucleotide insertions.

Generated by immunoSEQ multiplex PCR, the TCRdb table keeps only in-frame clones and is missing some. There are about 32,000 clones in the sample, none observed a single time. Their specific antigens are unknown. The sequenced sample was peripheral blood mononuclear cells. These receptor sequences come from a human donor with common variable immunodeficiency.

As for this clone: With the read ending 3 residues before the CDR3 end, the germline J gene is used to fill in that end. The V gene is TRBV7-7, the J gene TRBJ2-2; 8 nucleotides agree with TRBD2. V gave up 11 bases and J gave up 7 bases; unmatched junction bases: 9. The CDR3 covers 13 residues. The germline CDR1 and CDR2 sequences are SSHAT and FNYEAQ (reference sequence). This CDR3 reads CASSGGAGGELFF. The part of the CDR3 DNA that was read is TGTGCCTCTTCCGGGGGGGCTGGCGGGGAG.

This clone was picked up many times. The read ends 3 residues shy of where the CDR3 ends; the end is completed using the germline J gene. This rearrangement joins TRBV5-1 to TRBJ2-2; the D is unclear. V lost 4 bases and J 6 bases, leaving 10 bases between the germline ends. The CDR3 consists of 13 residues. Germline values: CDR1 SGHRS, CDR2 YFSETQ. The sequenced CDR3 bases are TGCGCCAGCAGCCTTATAGCTGCCGGGGAG. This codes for CASSLIAAGE. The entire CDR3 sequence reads CASSLIAAGELFF.

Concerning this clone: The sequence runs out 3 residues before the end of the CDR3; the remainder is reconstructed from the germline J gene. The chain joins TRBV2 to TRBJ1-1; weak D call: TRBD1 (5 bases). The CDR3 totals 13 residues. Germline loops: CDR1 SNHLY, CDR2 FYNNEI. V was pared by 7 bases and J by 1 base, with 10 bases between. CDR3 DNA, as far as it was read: TGTGCCAGCACCTGGGGGGGGAACACTGAA. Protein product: CASTWGGNTE. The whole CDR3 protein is CASTWGGNTEAFF.

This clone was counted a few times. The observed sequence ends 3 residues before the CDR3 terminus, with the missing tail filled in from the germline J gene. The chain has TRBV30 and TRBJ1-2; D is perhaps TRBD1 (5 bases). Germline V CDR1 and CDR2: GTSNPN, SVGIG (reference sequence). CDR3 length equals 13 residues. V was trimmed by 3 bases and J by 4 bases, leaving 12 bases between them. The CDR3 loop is CAWSEDSFYGYTF. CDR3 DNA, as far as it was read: TGTGCCTGGAGCGAAGACAGCTTCTATGGC.

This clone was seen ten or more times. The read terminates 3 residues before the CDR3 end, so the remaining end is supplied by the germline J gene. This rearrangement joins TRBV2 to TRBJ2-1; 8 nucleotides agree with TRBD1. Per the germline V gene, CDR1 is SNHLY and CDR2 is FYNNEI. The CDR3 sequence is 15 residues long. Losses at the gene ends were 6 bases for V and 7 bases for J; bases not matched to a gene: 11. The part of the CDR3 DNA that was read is TGTGCCAGCAGGGCCGTCACAGGGGGGTTGAATGAG. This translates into CASRAVTGGLNE. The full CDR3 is CASRAVTGGLNEQFF.

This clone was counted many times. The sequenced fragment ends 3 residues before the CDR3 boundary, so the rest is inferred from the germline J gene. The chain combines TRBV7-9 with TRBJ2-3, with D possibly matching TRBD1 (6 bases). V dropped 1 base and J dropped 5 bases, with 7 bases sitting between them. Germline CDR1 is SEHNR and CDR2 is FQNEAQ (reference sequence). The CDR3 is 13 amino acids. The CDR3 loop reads CASSLEQGDTQYF. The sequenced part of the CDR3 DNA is TGTGCCAGCAGCTTAGAACAGGGAGATACG.

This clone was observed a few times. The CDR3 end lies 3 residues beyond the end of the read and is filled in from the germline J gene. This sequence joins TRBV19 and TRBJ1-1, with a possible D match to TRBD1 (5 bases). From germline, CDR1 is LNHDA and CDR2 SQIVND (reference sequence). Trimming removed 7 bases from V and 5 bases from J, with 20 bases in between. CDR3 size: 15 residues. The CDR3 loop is CASIKRSAGGTEAFF. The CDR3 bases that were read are TGTGCCAGTATCAAGAGGTCCGCGGGGGGTACTGAA.

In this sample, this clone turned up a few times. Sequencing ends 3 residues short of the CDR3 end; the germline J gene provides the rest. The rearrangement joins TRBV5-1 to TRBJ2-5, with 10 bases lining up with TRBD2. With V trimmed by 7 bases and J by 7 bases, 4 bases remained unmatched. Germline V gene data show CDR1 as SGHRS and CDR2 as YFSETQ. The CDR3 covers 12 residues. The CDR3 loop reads CASASGGTTQYF. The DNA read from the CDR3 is TGCGCCAGCGCTAGCGGGGGCACGACC. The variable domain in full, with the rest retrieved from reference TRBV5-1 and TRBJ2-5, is KAGVTQTPRYLIKTRGQQVTLSCSPISGHRSVSWYQQTPGQGLQFLFEYFSETQRNKGNFPGRFSGRQFSNSRSEMNVSTLELGDSALYLCASASGGTTQYFGPGTRLLVL.

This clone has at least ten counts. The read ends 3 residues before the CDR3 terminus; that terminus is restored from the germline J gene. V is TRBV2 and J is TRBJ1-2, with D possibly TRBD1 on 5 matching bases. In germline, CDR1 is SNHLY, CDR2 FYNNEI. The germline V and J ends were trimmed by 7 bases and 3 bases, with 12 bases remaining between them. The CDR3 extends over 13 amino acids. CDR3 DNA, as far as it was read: TGTGCCAGCAATAAGGACAATGACTATGGC. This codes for CASNKDNDYG. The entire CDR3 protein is CASNKDNDYGYTF. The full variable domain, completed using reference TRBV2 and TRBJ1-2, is EPEVTQTPSHQVTQMGQEVILRCVPISNHLYFYWYRQILGQKVEFLVSFYNNEISEKSEIFDDQFSVERPDGSNFTLKIRSTKLEDSAMYFCASNKDNDYGYTFGSGTRLTVV.

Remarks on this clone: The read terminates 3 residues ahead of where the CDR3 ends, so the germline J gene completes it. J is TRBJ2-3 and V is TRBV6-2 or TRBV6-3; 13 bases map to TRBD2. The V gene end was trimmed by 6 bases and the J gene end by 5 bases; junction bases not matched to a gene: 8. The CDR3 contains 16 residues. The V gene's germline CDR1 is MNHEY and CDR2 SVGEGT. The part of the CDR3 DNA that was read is TGTGCCAGCAGCCCGGGACTAGCGGGGTGGATAGATACG. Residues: CASSPGLAGWIDT. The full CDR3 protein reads CASSPGLAGWIDTQYF.

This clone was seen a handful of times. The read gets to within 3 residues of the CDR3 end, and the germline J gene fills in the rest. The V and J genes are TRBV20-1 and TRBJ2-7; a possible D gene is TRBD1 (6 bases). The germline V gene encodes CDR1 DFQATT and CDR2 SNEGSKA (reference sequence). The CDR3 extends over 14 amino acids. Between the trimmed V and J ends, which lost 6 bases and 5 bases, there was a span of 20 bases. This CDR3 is CSALMRQAWDEQYF. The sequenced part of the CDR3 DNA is TGCAGTGCCCTAATGAGACAGGCTTGGGACGAG.

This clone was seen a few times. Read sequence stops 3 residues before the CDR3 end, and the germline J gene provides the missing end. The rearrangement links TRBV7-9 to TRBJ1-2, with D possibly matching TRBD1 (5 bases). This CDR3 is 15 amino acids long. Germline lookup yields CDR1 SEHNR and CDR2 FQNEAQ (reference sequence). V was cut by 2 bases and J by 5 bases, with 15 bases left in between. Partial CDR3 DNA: TGTGCCAGCAGCTTAATACAGGATCCTCGATATGGC. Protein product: CASSLIQDPRYG. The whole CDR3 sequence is CASSLIQDPRYGYTF.

The CDR3 bases that were read are TGTGCCAGCTCACCCCGGGACAGGAGACCCTATGGC. It translates to CASSPRDRRPYG. The full CDR3 is CASSPRDRRPYGYTF. The chain carries TRBV18 and TRBJ1-2, with 8 bases aligning to TRBD1. The CDR3 goes on 3 residues after the read ends, and that part is filled in from the germline J gene. Germline V CDR1 and CDR2: KGHSH, LQKENI. The CDR3 is made up of 15 amino acids. Trimming took 3 bases from V and 4 from J; bases not matched to a gene: 7.

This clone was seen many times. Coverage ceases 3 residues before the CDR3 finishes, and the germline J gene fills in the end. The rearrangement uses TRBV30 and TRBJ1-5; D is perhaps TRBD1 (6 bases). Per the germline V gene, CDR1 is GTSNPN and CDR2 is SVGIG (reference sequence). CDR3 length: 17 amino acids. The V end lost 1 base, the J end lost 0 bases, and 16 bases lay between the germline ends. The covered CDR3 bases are TGTGCCTGGAGTGACCACCGGGACATTTATAGCAATCAGCCC. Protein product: CAWSDHRDIYSNQP. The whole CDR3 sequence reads CAWSDHRDIYSNQPQHF.

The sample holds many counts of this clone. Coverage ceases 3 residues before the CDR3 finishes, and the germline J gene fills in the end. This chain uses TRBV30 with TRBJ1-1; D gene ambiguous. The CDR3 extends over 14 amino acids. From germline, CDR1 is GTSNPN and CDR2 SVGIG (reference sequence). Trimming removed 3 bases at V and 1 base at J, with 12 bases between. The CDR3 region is CAWSKLVPNTEAFF. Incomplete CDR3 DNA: TGTGCCTGGAGCAAACTGGTCCCGAACACTGAA.

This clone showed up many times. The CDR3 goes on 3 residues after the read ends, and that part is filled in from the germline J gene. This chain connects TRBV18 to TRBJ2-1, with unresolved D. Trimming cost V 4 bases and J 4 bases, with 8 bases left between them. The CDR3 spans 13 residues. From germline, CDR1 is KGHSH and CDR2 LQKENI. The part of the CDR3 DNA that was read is TGTGCCAGCTCACAAAACAGTTACAATGAG. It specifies CASSQNSYNE. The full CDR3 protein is CASSQNSYNEQFF.

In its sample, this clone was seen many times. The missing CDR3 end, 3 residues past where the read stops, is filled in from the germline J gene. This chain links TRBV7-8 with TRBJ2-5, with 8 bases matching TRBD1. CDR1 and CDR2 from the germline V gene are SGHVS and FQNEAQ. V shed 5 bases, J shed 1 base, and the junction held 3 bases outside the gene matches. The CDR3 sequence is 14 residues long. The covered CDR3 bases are TGTGCCAGCAGCCCGACAGGGGTCCAAGAGACC. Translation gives CASSPTGVQET. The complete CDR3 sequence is CASSPTGVQETQYF.

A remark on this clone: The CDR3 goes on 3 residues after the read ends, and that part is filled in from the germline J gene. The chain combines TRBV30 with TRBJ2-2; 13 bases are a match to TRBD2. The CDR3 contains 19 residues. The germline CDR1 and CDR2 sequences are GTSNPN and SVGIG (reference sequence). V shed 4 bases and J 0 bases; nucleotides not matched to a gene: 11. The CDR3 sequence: CAWTYLGTSGVSNTGELFF. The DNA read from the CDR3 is TGTGCCTGGACATACCTTGGGACTAGCGGGGTTTCGAACACCGGGGAG.

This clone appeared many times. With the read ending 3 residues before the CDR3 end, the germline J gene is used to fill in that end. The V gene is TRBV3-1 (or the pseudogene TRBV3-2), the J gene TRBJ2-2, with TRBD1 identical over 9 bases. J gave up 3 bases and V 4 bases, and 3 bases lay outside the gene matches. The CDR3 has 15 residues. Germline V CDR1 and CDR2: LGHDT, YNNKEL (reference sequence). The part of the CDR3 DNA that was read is TGTGCCAGCAGCCTACAGGGGGCTTACACCGGGGAG. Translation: CASSLQGAYTGE. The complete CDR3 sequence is CASSLQGAYTGELFF.

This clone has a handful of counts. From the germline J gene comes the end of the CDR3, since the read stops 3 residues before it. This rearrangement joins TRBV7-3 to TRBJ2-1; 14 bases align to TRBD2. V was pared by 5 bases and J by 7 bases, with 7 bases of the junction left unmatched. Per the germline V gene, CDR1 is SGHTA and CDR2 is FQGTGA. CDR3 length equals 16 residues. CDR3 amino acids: CASSVGLAGAGNEQFF. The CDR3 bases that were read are TGTGCCAGCAGCGTGGGACTAGCGGGGGCAGGGAATGAG.

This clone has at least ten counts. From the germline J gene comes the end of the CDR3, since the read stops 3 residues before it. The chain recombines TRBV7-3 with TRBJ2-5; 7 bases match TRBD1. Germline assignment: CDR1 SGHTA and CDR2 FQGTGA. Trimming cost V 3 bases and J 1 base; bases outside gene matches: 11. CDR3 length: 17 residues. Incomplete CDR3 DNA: TGTGCCAGCAGCTTTGGTAACGACAGGGACAGCCAAGAGACC. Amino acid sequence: CASSFGNDRDSQET. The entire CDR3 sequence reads CASSFGNDRDSQETQYF. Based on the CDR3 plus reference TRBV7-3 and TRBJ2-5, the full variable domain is GAGVSQTPSNKVTEKGKYVELRCDPISGHTALYWYRQSLGQGPEFLIYFQGTGAADDSGLPNDRFFAVRPEGSVSTLKIQRTERGDSAVYLCASSFGNDRDSQETQYFGPGTRLLVL.

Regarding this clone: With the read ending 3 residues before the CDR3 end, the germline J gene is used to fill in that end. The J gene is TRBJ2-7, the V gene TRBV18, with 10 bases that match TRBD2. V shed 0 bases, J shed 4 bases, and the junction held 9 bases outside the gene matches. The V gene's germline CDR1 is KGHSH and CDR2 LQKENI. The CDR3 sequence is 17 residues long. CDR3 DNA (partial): TGTGCCAGCTCACCACCGAGGGCTAGCGGGGGACATTACGAG. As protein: CASSPPRASGGHYE. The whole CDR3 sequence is CASSPPRASGGHYEQYF.

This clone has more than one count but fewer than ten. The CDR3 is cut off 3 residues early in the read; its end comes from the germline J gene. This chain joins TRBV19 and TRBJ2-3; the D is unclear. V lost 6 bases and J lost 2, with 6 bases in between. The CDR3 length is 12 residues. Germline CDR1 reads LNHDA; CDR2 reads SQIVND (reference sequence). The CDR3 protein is CASRSYTDTQYF. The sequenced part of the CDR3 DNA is TGTGCCAGTAGAAGCTACACAGATACG.

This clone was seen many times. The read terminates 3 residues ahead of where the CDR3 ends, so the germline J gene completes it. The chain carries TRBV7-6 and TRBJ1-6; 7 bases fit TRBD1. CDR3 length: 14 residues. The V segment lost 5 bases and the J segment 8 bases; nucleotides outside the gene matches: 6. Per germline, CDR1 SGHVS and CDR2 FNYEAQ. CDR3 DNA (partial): TGTGCCAGCAGCACGGGACAGACCGATTCACCC. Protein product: CASSTGQTDSP. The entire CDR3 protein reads CASSTGQTDSPLHF.

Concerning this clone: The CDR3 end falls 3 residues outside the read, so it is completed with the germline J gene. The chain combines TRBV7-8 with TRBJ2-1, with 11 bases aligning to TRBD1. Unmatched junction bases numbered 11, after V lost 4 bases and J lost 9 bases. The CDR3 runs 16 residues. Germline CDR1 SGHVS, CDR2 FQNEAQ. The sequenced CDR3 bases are TGTGCCAGCAGCTCCCTCGCCGGACAGGGGGCTGGTGAG. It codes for CASSSLAGQGAGE. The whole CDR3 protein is CASSSLAGQGAGEQFF.

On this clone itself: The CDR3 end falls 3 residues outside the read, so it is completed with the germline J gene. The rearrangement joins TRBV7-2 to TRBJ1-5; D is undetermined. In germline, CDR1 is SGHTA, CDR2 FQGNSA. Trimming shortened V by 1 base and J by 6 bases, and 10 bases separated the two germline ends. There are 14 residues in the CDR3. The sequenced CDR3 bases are TGTGCCAGCAGCTTAGAAACTCACCTTCAGCCC. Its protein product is CASSLETHLQP. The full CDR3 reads CASSLETHLQPQHF.

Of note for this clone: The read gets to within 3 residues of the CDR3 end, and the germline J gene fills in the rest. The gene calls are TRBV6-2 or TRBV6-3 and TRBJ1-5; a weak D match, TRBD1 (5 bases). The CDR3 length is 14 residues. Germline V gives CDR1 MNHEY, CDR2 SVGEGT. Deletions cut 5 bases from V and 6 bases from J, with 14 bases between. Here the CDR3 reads CASSPSGKSQPQHF. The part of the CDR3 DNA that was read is TGTGCCAGCAGTCCGTCAGGGAAGAGTCAGCCC.

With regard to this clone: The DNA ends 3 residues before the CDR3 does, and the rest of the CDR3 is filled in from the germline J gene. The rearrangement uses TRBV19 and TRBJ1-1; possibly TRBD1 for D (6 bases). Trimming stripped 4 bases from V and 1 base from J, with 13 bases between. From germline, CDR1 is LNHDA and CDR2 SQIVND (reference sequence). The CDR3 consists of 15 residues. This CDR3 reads CASSSFRTENTEAFF. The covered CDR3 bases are TGTGCCAGTAGTAGTTTTCGGACAGAGAACACTGAA.